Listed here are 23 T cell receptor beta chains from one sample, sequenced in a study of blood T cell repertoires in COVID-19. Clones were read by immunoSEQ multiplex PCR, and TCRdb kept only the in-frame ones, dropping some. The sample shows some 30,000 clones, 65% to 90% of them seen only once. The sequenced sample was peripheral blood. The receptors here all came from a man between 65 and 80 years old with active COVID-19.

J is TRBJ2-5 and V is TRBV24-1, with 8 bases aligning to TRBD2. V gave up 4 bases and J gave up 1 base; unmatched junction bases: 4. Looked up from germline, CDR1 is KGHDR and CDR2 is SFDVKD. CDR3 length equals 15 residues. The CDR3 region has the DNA TGTGCCACCAGTGACCCCGGGAGGGGCCAAGAGACCCAGTACTTC. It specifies CATSDPGRGQETQYF.

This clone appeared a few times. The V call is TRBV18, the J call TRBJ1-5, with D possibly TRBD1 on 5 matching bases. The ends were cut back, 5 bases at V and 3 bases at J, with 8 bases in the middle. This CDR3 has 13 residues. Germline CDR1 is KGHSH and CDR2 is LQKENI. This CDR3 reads CASSWTFNQPQHF. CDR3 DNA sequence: TGTGCCAGCTCATGGACATTCAATCAGCCCCAGCATTTT.

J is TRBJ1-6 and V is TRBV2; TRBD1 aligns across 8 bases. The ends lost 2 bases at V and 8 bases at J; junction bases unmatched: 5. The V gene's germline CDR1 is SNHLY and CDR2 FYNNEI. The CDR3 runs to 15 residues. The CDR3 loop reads CASSERRGQDSPLHF. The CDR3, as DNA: TGTGCCAGCAGTGAACGCAGGGGGCAAGATTCACCCCTCCACTTT. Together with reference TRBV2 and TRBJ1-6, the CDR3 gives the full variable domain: EPEVTQTPSHQVTQMGQEVILRCVPISNHLYFYWYRQILGQKVEFLVSFYNNEISEKSEIFDDQFSVERPDGSNFTLKIRSTKLEDSAMYFCASSERRGQDSPLHFGNGTRLTVT.

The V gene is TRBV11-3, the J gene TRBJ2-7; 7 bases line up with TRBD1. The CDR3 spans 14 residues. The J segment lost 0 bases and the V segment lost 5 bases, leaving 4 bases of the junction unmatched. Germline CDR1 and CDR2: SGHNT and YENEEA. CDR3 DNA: TGTGCCAGCAGCAAGGGACAGAGCTCCTACGAGCAGTACTTC. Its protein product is CASSKGQSSYEQYF.

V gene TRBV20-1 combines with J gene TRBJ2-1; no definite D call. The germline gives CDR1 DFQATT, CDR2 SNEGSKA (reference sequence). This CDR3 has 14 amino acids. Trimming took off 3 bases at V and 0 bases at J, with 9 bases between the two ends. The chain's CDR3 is CSASLRSSYNEQFF. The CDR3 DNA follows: TGCAGTGCTAGTCTTCGGTCCTCCTACAATGAGCAGTTCTTC.

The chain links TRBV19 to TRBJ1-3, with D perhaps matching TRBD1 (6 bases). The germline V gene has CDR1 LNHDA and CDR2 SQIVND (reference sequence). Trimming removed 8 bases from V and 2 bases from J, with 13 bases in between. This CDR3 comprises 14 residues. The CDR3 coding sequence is TGTGCCAGTGCTCTAAGGACAGCTGGAAACACCATATATTTT. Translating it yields CASALRTAGNTIYF. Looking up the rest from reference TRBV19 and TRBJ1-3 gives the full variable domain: DGGITQSPKYLFRKEGQNVTLSCEQNLNHDAMYWYRQDPGQGLRLIYYSQIVNDFQKGDIAEGYSVSREKKESFPLTVTSAQKNPTAFYLCASALRTAGNTIYFGEGSWLTVV.

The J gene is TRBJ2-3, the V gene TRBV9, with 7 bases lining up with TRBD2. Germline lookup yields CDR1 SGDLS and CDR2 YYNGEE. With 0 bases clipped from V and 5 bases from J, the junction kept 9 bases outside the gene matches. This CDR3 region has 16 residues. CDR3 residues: CASSVDAGDYRDTQYF. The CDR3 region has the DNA TGTGCCAGCAGCGTAGATGCGGGAGACTACCGAGATACGCAGTATTTT.

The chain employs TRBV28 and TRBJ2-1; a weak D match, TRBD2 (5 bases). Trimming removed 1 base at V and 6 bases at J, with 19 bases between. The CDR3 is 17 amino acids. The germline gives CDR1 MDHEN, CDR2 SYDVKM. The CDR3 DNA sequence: TGTGCCAGCAGTTTATTCGGGGATCTCCTTGTGGGCAATGAGCAGTTCTTC. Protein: CASSLFGDLLVGNEQFF.

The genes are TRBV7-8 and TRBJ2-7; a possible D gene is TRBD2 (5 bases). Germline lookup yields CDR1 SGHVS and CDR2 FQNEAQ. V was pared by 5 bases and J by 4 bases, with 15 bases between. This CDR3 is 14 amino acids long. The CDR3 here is CASSPAGVKYEQYF. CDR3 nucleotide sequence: TGTGCCAGCAGCCCTGCCGGGGTTAAGTACGAGCAGTACTTC.

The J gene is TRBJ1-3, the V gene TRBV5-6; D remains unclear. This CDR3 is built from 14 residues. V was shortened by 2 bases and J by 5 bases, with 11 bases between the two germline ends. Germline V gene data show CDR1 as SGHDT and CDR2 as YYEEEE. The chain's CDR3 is CASSLRGGRNTIYF. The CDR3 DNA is TGTGCCAGCAGCTTAAGAGGCGGAAGAAACACCATATATTTT.

CDR3 bases: TGTGCCATCAGTGAGGACCAGGATAGCAATCAGCCCCAGCATTTT. Encoded protein: CAISEDQDSNQPQHF. The chain combines TRBV10-3 with TRBJ1-5; D is unclear. The V end was cut by 2 bases, the J end by 0 bases, with 8 bases between. The CDR3 spans 15 residues. CDR1 and CDR2 from the germline V gene are ENHRY and SYGVKD.

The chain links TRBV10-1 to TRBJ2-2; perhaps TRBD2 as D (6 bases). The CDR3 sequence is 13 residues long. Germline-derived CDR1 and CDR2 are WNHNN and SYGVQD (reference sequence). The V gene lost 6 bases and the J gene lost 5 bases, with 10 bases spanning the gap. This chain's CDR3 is CASSGGRTGELFF. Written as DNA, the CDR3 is TGCGCCAGCAGCGGAGGGAGGACCGGGGAGCTGTTTTTT.

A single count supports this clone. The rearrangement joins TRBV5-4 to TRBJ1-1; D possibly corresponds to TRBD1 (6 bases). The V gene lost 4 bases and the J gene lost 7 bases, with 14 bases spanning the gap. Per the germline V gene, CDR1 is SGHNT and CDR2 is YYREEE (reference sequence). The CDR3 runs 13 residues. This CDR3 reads CASSPDRSHEAFF. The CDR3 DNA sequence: TGTGCCAGCAGCCCTGACAGGTCCCATGAAGCTTTCTTT.

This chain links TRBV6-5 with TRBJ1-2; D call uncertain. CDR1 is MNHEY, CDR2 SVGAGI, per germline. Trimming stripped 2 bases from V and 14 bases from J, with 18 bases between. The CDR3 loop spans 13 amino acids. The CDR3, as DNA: TGTGCCAGCAGTTACACCCAGGTCTCGCTAAGGACCTTC. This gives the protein CASSYTQVSLRTF.

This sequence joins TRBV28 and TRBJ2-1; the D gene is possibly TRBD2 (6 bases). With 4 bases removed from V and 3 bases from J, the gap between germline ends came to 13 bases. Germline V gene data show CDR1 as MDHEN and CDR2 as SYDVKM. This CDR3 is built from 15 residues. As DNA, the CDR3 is TGTGCCAGCAGTTCCTCCGGGACTCACTACAATGAGCAGTTCTTC. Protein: CASSSSGTHYNEQFF.

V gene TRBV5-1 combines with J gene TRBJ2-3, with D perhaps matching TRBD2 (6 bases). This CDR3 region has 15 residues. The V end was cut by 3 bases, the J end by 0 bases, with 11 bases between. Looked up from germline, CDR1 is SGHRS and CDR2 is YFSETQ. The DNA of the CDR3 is TGCGCCAGCAGCTCTTTAGCGGCTAGCACAGATACGCAGTATTTT. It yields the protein CASSSLAASTDTQYF.

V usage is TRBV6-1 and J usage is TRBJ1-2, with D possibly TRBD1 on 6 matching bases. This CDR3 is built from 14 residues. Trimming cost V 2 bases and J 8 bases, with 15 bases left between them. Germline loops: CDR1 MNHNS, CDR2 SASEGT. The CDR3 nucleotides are TGTGCCAGCAGTGAACAGTCAGGGGTTGGGGGCTACACCTTC. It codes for CASSEQSGVGGYTF.

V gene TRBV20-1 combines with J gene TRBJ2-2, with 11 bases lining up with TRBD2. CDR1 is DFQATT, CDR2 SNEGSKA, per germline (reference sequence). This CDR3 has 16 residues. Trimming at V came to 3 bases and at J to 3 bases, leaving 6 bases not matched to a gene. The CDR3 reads CSASDSGGADTGELFF. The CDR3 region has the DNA TGCAGTGCTAGTGATAGCGGGGGGGCCGACACCGGGGAGCTGTTTTTT.

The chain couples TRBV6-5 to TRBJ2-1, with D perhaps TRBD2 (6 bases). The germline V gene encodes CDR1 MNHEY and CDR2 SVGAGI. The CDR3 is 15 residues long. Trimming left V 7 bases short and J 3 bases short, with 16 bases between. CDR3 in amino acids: CASTEEGPFYNEQFF. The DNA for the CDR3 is TGTGCCAGCACCGAGGAGGGGCCGTTCTACAATGAGCAGTTCTTC.

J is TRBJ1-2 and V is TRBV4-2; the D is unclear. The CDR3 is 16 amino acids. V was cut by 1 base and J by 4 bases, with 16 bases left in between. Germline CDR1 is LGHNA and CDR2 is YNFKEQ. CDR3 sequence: CASSQAARLQLYGYTF. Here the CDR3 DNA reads TGTGCCAGCAGCCAAGCCGCCAGGCTTCAACTCTATGGCTACACCTTC.

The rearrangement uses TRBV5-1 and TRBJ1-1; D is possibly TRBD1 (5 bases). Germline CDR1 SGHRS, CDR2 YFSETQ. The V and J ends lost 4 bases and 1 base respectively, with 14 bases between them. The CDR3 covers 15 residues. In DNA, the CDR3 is TGCGCCAGCAGCCCGGAGGGGAGAACGAACACTGAAGCTTTCTTT. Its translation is CASSPEGRTNTEAFF.

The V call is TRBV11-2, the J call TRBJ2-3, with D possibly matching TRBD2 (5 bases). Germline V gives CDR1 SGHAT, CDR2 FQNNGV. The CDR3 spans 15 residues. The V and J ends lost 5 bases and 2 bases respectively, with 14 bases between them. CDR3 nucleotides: TGTGCCAGCAGCCTTATCGGACTGATCACAGATACGCAGTATTTT. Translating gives CASSLIGLITDTQYF.

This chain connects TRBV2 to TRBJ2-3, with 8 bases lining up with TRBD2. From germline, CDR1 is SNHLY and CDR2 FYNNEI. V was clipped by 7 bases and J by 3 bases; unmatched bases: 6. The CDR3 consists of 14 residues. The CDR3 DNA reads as TGTGCCAGCATTCTCGGGACTAGGACAGATACGCAGTATTTT. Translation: CASILGTRTDTQYF.